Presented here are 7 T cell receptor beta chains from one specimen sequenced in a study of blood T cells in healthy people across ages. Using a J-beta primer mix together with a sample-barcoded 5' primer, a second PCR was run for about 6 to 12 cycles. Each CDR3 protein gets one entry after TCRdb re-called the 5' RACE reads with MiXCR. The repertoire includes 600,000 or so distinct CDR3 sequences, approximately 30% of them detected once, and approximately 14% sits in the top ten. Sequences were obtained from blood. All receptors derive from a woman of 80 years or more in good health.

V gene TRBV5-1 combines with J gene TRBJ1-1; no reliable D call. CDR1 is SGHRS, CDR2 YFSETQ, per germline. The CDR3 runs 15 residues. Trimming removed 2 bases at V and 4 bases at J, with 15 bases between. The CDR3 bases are TGCGCCAGCAGCTTATTAGGGCCTGCGGGCACTGAAGCTTTCTTT. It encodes CASSLLGPAGTEAFF.

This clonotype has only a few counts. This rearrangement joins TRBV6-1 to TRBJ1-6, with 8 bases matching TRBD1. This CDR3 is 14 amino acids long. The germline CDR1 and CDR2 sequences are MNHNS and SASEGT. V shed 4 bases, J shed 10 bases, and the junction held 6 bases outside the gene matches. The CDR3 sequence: CASSADRGKSPLHF. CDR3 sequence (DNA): TGTGCCAGCAGTGCCGACAGGGGCAAGTCACCCCTCCACTTT.

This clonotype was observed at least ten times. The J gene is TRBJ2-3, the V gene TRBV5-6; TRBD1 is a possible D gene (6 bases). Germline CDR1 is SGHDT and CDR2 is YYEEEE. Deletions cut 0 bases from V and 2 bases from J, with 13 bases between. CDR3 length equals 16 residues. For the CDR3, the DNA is TGTGCCAGCAGCTTGGGCACAGGGTTAATCACAGATACGCAGTATTTT. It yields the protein CASSLGTGLITDTQYF.

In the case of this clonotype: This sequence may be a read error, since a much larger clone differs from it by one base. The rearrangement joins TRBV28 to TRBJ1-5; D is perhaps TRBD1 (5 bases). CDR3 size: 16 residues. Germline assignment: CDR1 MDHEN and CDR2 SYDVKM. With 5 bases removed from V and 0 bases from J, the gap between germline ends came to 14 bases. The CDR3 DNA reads TGTGCCAGCAGTCGGGGCAGTCTGATTAGCAATCAGCCCCAGCATTTT. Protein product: CASSRGSLISNQPQHF.

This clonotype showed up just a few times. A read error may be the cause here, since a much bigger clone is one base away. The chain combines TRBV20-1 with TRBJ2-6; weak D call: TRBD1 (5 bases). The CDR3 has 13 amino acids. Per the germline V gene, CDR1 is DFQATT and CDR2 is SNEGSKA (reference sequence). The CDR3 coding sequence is TGCAGTGCTAGTGTCTCTGGGGCCAACGTCCGGACTTTC. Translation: CSASVSGANVRTF.

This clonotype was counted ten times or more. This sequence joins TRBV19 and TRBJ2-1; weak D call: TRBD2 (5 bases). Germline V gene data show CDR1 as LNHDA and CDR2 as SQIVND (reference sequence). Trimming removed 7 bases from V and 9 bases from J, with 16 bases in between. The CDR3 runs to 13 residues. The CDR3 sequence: CASKATEGIEQFF. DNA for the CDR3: TGTGCCAGTAAGGCTACCGAGGGAATTGAGCAGTTCTTC.

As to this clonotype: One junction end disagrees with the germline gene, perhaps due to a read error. DNA of the CDR3: TGTGCCAGCAGTTTGAGAGGGGGAACAGATGCGCAGTATTTT. Its translation: CASSLRGGTDAQYF. V gene TRBV12-3 or TRBV12-4 combines with J gene TRBJ2-3; weak D call: TRBD1 (6 bases). The CDR3 is 14 residues long.